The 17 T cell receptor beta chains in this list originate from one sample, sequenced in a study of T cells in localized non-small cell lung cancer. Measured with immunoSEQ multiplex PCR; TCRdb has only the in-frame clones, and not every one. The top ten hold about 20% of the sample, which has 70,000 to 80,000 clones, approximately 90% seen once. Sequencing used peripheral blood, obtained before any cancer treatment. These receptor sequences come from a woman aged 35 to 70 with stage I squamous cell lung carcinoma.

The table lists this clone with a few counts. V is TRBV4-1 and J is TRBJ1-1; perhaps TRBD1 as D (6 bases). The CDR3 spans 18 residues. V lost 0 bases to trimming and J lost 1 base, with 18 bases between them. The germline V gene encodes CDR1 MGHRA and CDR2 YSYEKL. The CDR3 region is CASSQERTAGQKNTEAFF. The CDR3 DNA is TGCGCCAGCAGCCAAGAAAGGACAGCTGGGCAGAAGAACACTGAAGCTTTCTTT.

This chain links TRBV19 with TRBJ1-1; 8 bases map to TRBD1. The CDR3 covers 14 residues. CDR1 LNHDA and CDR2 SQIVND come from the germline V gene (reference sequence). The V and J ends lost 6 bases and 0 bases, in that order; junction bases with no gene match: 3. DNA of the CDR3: TGTGCCAGTAGGAGACAGGGGTTGAACACTGAAGCTTTCTTT. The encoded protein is CASRRQGLNTEAFF.

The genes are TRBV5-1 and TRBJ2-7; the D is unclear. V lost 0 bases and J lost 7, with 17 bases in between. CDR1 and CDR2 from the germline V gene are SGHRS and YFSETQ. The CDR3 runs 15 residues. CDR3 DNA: TGCGCCAGCAGCTTGGAACCCAGCTGGCTGGGGGAGCAGTACTTC. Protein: CASSLEPSWLGEQYF.

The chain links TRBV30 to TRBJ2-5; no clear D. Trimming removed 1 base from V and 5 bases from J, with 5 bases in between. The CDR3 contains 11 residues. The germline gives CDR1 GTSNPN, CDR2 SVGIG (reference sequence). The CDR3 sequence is CAWSAAETQYF. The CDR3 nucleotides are TGTGCCTGGAGTGCCGCGGAGACCCAGTACTTC.

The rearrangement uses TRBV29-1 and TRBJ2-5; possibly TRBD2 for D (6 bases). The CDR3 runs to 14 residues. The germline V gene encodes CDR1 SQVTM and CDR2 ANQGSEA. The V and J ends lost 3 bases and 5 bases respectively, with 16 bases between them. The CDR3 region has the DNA TGCAGCGTTGACTATCGACTAGGCGGGGAGACCCAGTACTTC. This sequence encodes CSVDYRLGGETQYF.

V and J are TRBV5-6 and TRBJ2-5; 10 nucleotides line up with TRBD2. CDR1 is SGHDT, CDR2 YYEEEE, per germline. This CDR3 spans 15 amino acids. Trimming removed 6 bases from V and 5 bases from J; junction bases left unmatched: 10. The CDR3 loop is CASTRASGGWETQYF. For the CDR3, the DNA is TGTGCCAGCACTCGGGCTAGCGGGGGTTGGGAGACCCAGTACTTC.

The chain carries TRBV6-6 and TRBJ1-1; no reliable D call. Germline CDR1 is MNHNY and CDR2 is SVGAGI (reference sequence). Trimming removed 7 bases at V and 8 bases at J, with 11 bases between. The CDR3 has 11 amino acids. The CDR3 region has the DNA TGTGCCAGCACCCGGGGTGGAGAAGCTTTCTTT. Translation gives CASTRGGEAFF.

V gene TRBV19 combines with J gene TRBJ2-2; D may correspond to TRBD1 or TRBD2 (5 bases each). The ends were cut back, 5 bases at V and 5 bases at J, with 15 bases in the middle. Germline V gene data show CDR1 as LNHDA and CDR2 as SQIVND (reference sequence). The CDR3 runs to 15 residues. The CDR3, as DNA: TGTGCCAGTAGTGGGAGCCAGGGTTGGACCGGGGAGCTGTTTTTT. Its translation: CASSGSQGWTGELFF.

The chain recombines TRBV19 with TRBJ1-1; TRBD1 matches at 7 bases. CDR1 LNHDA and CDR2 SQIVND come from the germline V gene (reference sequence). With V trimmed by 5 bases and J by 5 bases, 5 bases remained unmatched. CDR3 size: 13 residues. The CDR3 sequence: CASSDREGTEAFF. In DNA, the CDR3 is TGTGCCAGTAGTGACAGGGAGGGAACTGAAGCTTTCTTT.

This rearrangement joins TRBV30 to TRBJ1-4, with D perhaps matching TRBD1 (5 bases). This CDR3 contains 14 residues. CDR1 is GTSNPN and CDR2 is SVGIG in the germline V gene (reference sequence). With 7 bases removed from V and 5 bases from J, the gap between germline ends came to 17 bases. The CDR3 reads CASSPGTANEKLFF. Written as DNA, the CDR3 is TGTGCCTCGTCCCCCGGGACCGCCAATGAAAAACTGTTTTTT.

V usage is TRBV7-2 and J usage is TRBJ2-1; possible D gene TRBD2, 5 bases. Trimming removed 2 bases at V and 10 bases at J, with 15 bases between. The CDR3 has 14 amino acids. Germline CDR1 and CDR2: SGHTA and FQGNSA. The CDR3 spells CASSLSLNREEQFF. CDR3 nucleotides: TGTGCCAGCAGCTTAAGTCTAAACCGGGAAGAGCAGTTCTTC.

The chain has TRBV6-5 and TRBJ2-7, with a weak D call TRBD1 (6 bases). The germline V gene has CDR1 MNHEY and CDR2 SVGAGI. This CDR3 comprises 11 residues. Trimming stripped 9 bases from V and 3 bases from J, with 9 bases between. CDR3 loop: CASTGIYEQYF. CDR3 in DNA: TGTGCCAGTACAGGGATCTACGAGCAGTACTTC.

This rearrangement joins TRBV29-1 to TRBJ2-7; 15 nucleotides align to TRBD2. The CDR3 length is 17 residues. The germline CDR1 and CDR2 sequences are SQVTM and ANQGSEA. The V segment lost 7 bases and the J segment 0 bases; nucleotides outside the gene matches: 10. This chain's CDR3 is CSALGLAGGRSSYEQYF. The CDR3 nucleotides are TGCAGCGCCCTGGGACTAGCGGGGGGTAGGAGCTCCTACGAGCAGTACTTC.

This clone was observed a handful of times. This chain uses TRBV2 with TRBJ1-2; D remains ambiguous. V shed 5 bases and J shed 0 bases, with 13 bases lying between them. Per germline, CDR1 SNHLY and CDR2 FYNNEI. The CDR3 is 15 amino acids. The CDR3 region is CASSPTFNPNYGYTF. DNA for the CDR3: TGTGCCAGCAGTCCTACGTTTAACCCTAACTATGGCTACACCTTC.

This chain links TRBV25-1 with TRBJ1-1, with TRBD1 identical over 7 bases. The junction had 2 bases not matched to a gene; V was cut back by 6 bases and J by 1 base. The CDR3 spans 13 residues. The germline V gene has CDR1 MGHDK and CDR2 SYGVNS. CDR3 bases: TGTGCCAGCAGAAGGACAGGGAACACTGAAGCTTTCTTT. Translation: CASRRTGNTEAFF.

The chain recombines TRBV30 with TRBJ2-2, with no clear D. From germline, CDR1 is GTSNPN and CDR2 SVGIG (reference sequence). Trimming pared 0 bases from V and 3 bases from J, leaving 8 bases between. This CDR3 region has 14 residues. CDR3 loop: CAWSVLQYTGELFF. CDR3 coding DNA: TGTGCCTGGAGTGTACTACAGTACACCGGGGAGCTGTTTTTT. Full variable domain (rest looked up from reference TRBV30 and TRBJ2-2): SQTIHQWPATLVQPVGSPLSLECTVEGTSNPNLYWYRQAAGRGLQLLFYSVGIGQISSEVPQNLSASRPQDRQFILSSKKLLLSDSGFYLCAWSVLQYTGELFFGEGSRLTVL.

CDR3 bases: TGTGCCAGTAGTATCGGGGATACGCAGTATTTT. The encoded protein is CASSIGDTQYF. The chain combines TRBV19 with TRBJ2-3; D not resolved. In germline, CDR1 is LNHDA, CDR2 SQIVND (reference sequence). V was cut by 3 bases and J by 6 bases, with 4 bases left in between. The CDR3 has 11 residues.